The 22 T cell receptor beta chains listed next were all sequenced from one sample in a study of T cells after posttransplantation cyclophosphamide. Methotrexate plus calcineurin inhibitor accompanied controls' myeloablative marrow transplants; sampling was 1 year later. Sequencing was performed with immunoSEQ multiplex PCR; in TCRdb, only in-frame clones are kept and a portion is missing. In the table there are some 15,000 clones, approximately 78% of which are singletons. The sample here was PBMCs, taken nearly 450 days after allogeneic stem cell transplant with calcineurin inhibitor and methotrexate. These receptors came from a male patient in his thirties who received an allogeneic stem cell transplant from an unrelated donor, was CMV-positive, and had acute and chronic GVHD. Some T cells may arise from the graft donor.

This clone has a handful of counts. The chain uses TRBV11-2 and TRBJ2-7, with 9 nucleotides matching TRBD1. Trimming cost V 1 base and J 6 bases; bases outside gene matches: 7. CDR3 length: 15 amino acids. Germline V lookup: CDR1 SGHAT, CDR2 FQNNGV. The CDR3: CASSLVFGQGFEQYF. In DNA form, the CDR3 reads TGTGCCAGCAGCTTAGTGTTTGGACAGGGGTTCGAGCAGTACTTC. Filled out from reference TRBV11-2 and TRBJ2-7, the complete variable domain reads EAGVAQSPRYKIIEKRQSVAFWCNPISGHATLYWYQQILGQGPKLLIQFQNNGVVDDSQLPKDRFSAERLKGVDSTLKIQPAKLEDSAVYLCASSLVFGQGFEQYFGPGTRLTVT.

The V and J genes are TRBV5-1 and TRBJ2-3, with 11 bases lining up with TRBD2. V shed 5 bases and J 2 bases; nucleotides not matched to a gene: 7. CDR3 length: 16 residues. From germline, CDR1 is SGHRS and CDR2 YFSETQ. The CDR3 DNA is TGCGCCAGCAGGAGTACTAGCGGGGGATTCACAGATACGCAGTATTTT. It translates to CASRSTSGGFTDTQYF.

This chain connects TRBV2 to TRBJ2-6; D unclear. V was clipped by 5 bases and J by 5 bases, with 22 bases between them. Germline V gene lookup returns CDR1 SNHLY and CDR2 FYNNEI. The CDR3 totals 18 residues. In DNA form, the CDR3 reads TGTGCCAGCAGTCATGGGCGTTCGATACAAAGTCGGGCCAACGTCCTGACTTTC. This codes for CASSHGRSIQSRANVLTF.

The V and J genes are TRBV6-5 and TRBJ2-1, with D possibly TRBD2 on 5 matching bases. Trimming cost V 6 bases and J 0 bases, with 12 bases left between them. The CDR3 length is 15 residues. Germline CDR1 MNHEY, CDR2 SVGAGI. This chain's CDR3 is CASSRSGSSYNEQFF. The CDR3 DNA is TGTGCCAGCAGCCGTTCGGGGAGCTCCTACAATGAGCAGTTCTTC.

This chain links TRBV13 with TRBJ2-1; weak D call: TRBD1 (6 bases). From germline, CDR1 is PRHDT and CDR2 FYEKMQ (reference sequence). CDR3 length: 14 amino acids. Deletions cut 4 bases from V and 1 base from J, with 8 bases between. Here the CDR3 reads CASSSRGSYNEQFF. The CDR3 DNA sequence: TGTGCCAGCAGCTCTAGGGGGTCCTACAATGAGCAGTTCTTC.

The chain links TRBV2 to TRBJ2-5, with 16 nucleotides matching TRBD2. CDR3 length equals 15 residues. Germline CDR1 reads SNHLY; CDR2 reads FYNNEI. V gave up 5 bases and J gave up 5 bases; unmatched junction bases: 2. CDR3 in amino acids: CASSRGLAGGETQYF. The CDR3 DNA sequence: TGTGCCAGCAGTAGGGGACTAGCGGGAGGGGAGACCCAGTACTTC.

This chain links TRBV27 with TRBJ2-7; 7 bases map to TRBD2. Germline V CDR1 and CDR2: MNHEY, SMNVEV (reference sequence). The CDR3 sequence is 20 residues long. V lost 2 bases, J lost 4 bases, and 23 bases stayed unmatched. CDR3 region: CASSLGPLPLTSRDGYEQYF. Written as DNA, the CDR3 is TGTGCCAGCAGTTTAGGGCCCCTCCCCCTGACTAGCAGGGACGGGTACGAGCAGTACTTC.

The chain links TRBV28 to TRBJ1-1; D gene ambiguous. The CDR3 runs 11 residues. The germline V gene encodes CDR1 MDHEN and CDR2 SYDVKM. Trimming left V 5 bases short and J 3 bases short, with 4 bases between. The CDR3 region is CASSVYTEAFF. The CDR3 DNA reads TGTGCCAGCAGTGTCTACACTGAAGCTTTCTTT.

The chain recombines TRBV5-5 with TRBJ1-2; 8 bases map to TRBD1. CDR1 is SGHKS and CDR2 is YYEKEE in the germline V gene (reference sequence). The CDR3 runs to 16 residues. V lost 0 bases to trimming and J lost 4 bases; unmatched junction nucleotides: 8. In DNA form, the CDR3 reads TGTGCCAGCAGCTTGGTAGGACAGGGTGGCGGCTATGGCTACACCTTC. Its protein product is CASSLVGQGGGYGYTF. The variable domain in full, with the rest retrieved from reference TRBV5-5 and TRBJ1-2, is DAGVTQSPTHLIKTRGQQVTLRCSPISGHKSVSWYQQVLGQGPQFIFQYYEKEERGRGNFPDRFSARQFPNYSSELNVNALLLGDSALYLCASSLVGQGGGYGYTFGSGTRLTVV.

The rearrangement uses TRBV7-3 and TRBJ2-5; weak D call: TRBD1 (6 bases). Trimming removed 1 base at V and 2 bases at J, with 8 bases between. This CDR3 has 14 amino acids. Germline V gene data show CDR1 as SGHTA and CDR2 as FQGTGA. CDR3 DNA sequence: TGTGCCAGCAGCTTAAGACAGGTACAAGAGACCCAGTACTTC. It translates to CASSLRQVQETQYF.

This sequence joins TRBV9 and TRBJ2-1, with 14 positions matching TRBD2. The CDR3 is made up of 19 amino acids. Germline V lookup: CDR1 SGDLS, CDR2 YYNGEE. Unmatched junction bases numbered 10, after V lost 4 bases and J lost 1 base. CDR3 bases: TGTGCCAGCAGCATAAAGGGACTAGCGGGGGAACGATCCTACAATGAGCAGTTCTTC. Its translation is CASSIKGLAGERSYNEQFF.

This chain connects TRBV5-4 to TRBJ1-3, with TRBD1 matching 9 bases. The V gene's germline CDR1 is SGHNT and CDR2 YYREEE (reference sequence). The CDR3 consists of 17 residues. After removal of 2 bases from V and 0 bases from J, the junction contained 6 bases not matched to a gene. CDR3: CASSFWTGDSSGNTIYF. Written as DNA, the CDR3 is TGTGCCAGCAGCTTTTGGACAGGGGATAGCTCTGGAAACACCATATATTTT.

This sequence joins TRBV7-8 and TRBJ2-4, with a tentative D call TRBD2 (6 bases). Germline V gene lookup returns CDR1 SGHVS and CDR2 FQNEAQ. The CDR3 spans 16 residues. V lost 5 bases and J lost 0, with 14 bases in between. CDR3 coding DNA: TGTGCCAGCAGCGAGCCTGGGAGGATAGCCAAAAACATTCAGTACTTC. This codes for CASSEPGRIAKNIQYF.

The chain has TRBV7-8 and TRBJ2-3; the match to TRBD2 covers 7 bases. The trim removed 2 bases at V and 2 bases at J, leaving 7 bases unmatched. This CDR3 is built from 16 residues. Germline CDR1 is SGHVS and CDR2 is FQNEAQ. Written as DNA, the CDR3 is TGTGCCAGCAGCTTATGGGGGGGAAGGTACACAGATACGCAGTATTTT. Amino acids: CASSLWGGRYTDTQYF.

The chain is built from TRBV15 and TRBJ2-7; 7 bases line up with TRBD2. J lost 2 bases, V lost 0 bases, and 4 bases had no gene match. This CDR3 spans 15 amino acids. The germline gives CDR1 LNHNV, CDR2 YYDKDF (reference sequence). The CDR3 sequence: CATSRDRGGPYEQYF. Here the CDR3 DNA reads TGTGCCACCAGCAGAGATCGCGGGGGTCCCTACGAGCAGTACTTC. Together with reference TRBV15 and TRBJ2-7, the CDR3 gives the full variable domain: DAMVIQNPRYQVTQFGKPVTLSCSQTLNHNVMYWYQQKSSQAPKLLFHYYDKDFNNEADTPDNFQSRRPNTSFCFLDIRSPGLGDTAMYLCATSRDRGGPYEQYFGPGTRLTVT.

The chain carries TRBV7-8 and TRBJ2-1; 9 bases agree with TRBD2. V lost 1 base, J lost 7 bases, and 2 bases stayed unmatched. CDR3 size: 14 residues. The V gene's germline CDR1 is SGHVS and CDR2 FQNEAQ. The CDR3 region has the DNA TGTGCCAGCAGCTTAGGACTAGCGGCGAATGAGCAGTTCTTC. Translated, it gives CASSLGLAANEQFF.

The CDR3 loop reads CASRIPGGADYEQYF. The DNA of the CDR3 is TGTGCCAGCAGGATCCCGGGGGGGGCGGACTACGAGCAGTACTTC. The chain links TRBV7-2 to TRBJ2-5; 8 nucleotides agree with TRBD2. The closer fit of TRBJ2-7 to the DNA end suggests the J call may be wrong. From germline, CDR1 is SGHTA and CDR2 FQGNSA. The CDR3 has 15 amino acids.

This clone appeared a single time. The J gene is TRBJ1-4, the V gene TRBV6-1; D uncertain. CDR1 MNHNS and CDR2 SASEGT come from the germline V gene. This CDR3 has 15 residues. V was cut by 6 bases and J by 2 bases, with 13 bases left in between. The CDR3 loop reads CASRRTSPTNEKLFF. The CDR3 DNA reads as TGTGCCAGCAGACGAACCAGTCCTACTAATGAAAAACTGTTTTTT.

The V call is TRBV4-3, the J call TRBJ2-2; weak D call: TRBD1 (5 bases). This CDR3 is built from 16 residues. Germline assignment: CDR1 LGHNA and CDR2 YSLEER. Trimming stripped 0 bases from V and 1 base from J, with 9 bases between. The CDR3 reads CASSQERTLNTGELFF. The DNA of the CDR3 is TGCGCCAGCAGCCAAGAAAGGACACTGAACACCGGGGAGCTGTTTTTT.

The chain has TRBV29-1 and TRBJ2-1; D might be TRBD1 (6 bases). The CDR3 totals 18 residues. Germline CDR1 is SQVTM and CDR2 is ANQGSEA. Between the trimmed V and J ends, which lost 6 bases and 4 bases, there was a span of 28 bases. CDR3 bases: TGCAGCGTCCCAAGGCCTAGGACAGTCGACCTGTGGTACAATGAGCAGTTCTTC. This translates into CSVPRPRTVDLWYNEQFF.

CDR3 bases: TGTGCCAGCAGCCTATACAGGAGCTCTGGAAACACCATATATTTT. Translated: CASSLYRSSGNTIYF. The chain joins TRBV6-5 to TRBJ1-3, with D possibly TRBD1 on 5 matching bases. Germline lookup yields CDR1 MNHEY and CDR2 SVGAGI. The CDR3 sequence is 15 residues long. V dropped 6 bases and J dropped 0 bases, with 12 bases sitting between them.

The table lists this clone with a few counts. The J gene is TRBJ1-3, the V gene TRBV28; perhaps TRBD1 as D (5 bases). CDR1 and CDR2 (germline): MDHEN, SYDVKM. V was shortened by 7 bases and J by 4 bases, with 14 bases between the two germline ends. The CDR3 consists of 14 residues. The CDR3 sequence is CASTLGGLGNTIYF. The CDR3 region has the DNA TGTGCCAGCACCTTGGGGGGGTTGGGAAACACCATATATTTT. The full variable domain, in which reference TRBV28 and TRBJ1-3 provide the parts outside the CDR3, is DVKVTQSSRYLVKRTGEKVFLECVQDMDHENMFWYRQDPGLGLRLIYFSYDVKMKEKGDIPEGYSVSREKKERFSLILESASTNQTSMYLCASTLGGLGNTIYFGEGSWLTVV.